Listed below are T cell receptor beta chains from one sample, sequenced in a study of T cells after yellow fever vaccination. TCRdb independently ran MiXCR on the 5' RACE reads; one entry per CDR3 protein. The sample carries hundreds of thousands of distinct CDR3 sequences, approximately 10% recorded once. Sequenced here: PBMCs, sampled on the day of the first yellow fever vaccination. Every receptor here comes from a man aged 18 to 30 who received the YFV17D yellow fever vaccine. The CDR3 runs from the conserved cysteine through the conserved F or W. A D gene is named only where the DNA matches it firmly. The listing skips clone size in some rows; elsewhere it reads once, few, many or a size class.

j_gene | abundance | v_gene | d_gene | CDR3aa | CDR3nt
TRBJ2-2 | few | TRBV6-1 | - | CASSRRGNTGELFF | TGTGCCAGCAGCCGTAGAGGTAACACCGGGGAGCTGTTTTTT
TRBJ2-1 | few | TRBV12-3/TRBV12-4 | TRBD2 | CASSGIAGDSYNEQFF | TGTGCCAGCAGTGGAATAGCGGGGGACTCCTACAATGAGCAGTTCTTC
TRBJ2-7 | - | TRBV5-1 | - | CASSWDPDGEQYF | TGCGCCAGCAGCTGGGACCCCGACGGCGAGCAGTACTTC
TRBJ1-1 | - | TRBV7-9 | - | CASSHGTNTEAFF | TGTGCCAGCAGTCACGGGACGAACACTGAAGCTTTCTTT
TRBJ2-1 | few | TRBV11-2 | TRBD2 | CASSLGITSGGRNEQFF | TGTGCCAGCAGCTTAGGAATCACTAGCGGGGGGAGGAATGAGCAGTTCTTC
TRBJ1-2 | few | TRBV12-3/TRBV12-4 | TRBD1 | CASSLGQGIGYTF | TGTGCCAGCAGCCTGGGACAGGGGATTGGCTACACCTTC
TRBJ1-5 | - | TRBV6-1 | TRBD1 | CASSTTTGDQPQHF | TGTGCCAGCAGTACCACGACAGGGGACCAGCCCCAGCATTTT
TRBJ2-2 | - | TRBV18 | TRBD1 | CASSSQGAANTGELFF | TGTGCCAGCTCATCACAGGGGGCGGCGAACACCGGGGAGCTGTTTTTT
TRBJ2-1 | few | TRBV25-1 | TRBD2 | CASSESAGGPYNEQFF | TGTGCCAGCAGTGAATCGGCGGGGGGGCCTTACAATGAGCAGTTCTTC
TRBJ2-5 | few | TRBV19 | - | CASSPEGVQETQYF | TGTGCCAGTAGTCCCGAAGGGGTTCAGGAGACCCAGTACTTC
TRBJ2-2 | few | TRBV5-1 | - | CASSLALVGAGELFF | TGCGCCAGCAGCTTGGCCTTAGTTGGGGCCGGGGAGCTGTTTTTT
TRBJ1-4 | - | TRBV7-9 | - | CASSLMQGDEKLFF | TGTGCCAGCAGCTTAATGCAGGGAGATGAAAAACTGTTTTTT
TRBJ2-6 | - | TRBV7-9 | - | CASSLGPLGSGANVLTF | TGTGCCAGCAGCTTAGGGCCCCTGGGCTCTGGGGCCAACGTCCTGACTTTC
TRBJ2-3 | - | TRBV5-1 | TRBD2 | CASKPPTSGSTDTQYF | TGCGCCAGCAAGCCCCCGACTAGCGGGAGCACAGATACGCAGTATTTT
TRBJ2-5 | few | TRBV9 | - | CASSVGGTQETQYF | TGTGCCAGCAGCGTCGGCGGGACCCAAGAGACCCAGTACTTC
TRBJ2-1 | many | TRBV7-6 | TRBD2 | CASSFGPGTSGGYNEQFF | TGTGCCAGCAGCTTCGGACCCGGGACTAGCGGGGGATACAATGAGCAGTTCTTC
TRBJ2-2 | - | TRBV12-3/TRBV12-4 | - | CASSIGGSGTGELFF | TGTGCCAGCAGTATAGGAGGGTCCGGCACCGGGGAGCTGTTTTTT
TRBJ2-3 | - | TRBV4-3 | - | CASSRTIPSTDTQYF | TGCGCCAGCAGCCGGACTATTCCTAGCACAGATACGCAGTATTTT
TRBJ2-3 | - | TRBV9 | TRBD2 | CASSPRVAGATDTQYF | TGTGCCAGCAGCCCCAGGGTAGCGGGGGCAACAGATACGCAGTATTTT
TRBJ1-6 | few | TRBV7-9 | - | CASGRVGSPLHF | TGTGCCAGCGGCAGGGTCGGATCACCCCTCCACTTT
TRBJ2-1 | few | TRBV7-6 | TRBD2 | CASSHLAGGVWGNEQFF | TGTGCCAGCAGCCATCTAGCGGGGGGAGTTTGGGGGAATGAGCAGTTCTTC
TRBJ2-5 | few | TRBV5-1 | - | CASTLTGKRYQETQYF | TGCGCCAGCACCTTGACGGGAAAACGGTACCAAGAGACCCAGTACTTC
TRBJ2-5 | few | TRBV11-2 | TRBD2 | CASSFQAGRETQYF | TGTGCCAGCAGCTTCCAAGCGGGGAGGGAGACCCAGTACTTC
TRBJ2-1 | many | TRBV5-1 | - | CASSSGGSDEQFF | TGCGCCAGCAGCTCGGGCGGAAGCGATGAGCAGTTCTTC
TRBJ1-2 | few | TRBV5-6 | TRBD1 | CASSAETGNYGYTF | TGTGCCAGCAGCGCTGAGACAGGGAACTATGGCTACACCTTC
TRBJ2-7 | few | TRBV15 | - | CATSRDQRGEQYF | TGTGCCACCAGCAGAGATCAACGGGGCGAGCAGTACTTC
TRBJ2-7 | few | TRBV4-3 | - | CASSQESRAGYEQYF | TGCGCCAGCAGCCAAGAATCGCGGGCGGGCTACGAGCAGTACTTC
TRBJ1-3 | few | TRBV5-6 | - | CASSLTGRPSGNTIYF | TGTGCCAGCAGCTTGACGGGGAGGCCCTCTGGAAACACCATATATTTT
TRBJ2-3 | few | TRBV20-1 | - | CSARDSGRATDTQYF | TGCAGTGCTAGAGATTCAGGACGAGCTACAGATACGCAGTATTTT
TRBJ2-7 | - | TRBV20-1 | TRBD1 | CSALGTVNSYEQYF | TGCAGTGCCCTGGGGACAGTCAACTCCTACGAGCAGTACTTC
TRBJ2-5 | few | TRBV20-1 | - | CTPSGPSAETQYF | TGCACCCCCAGTGGACCTAGTGCCGAGACCCAGTACTTC
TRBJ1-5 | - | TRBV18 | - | CASSQGSQPQHF | TGTGCCAGCTCCCAAGGATCTCAGCCCCAGCATTTT
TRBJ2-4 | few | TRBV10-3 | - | CAISESGRASAKNIQYF | TGTGCCATCAGTGAGTCCGGCAGGGCCTCAGCCAAAAACATTCAGTACTTC
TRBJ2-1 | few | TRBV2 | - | CASSPHGGGPFF | TGTGCCAGCAGTCCCCATGGGGGGGGGCCGTTCTTC
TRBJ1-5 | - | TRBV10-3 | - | CAISVGNRDRDQPQHF | TGTGCCATCAGCGTGGGAAACAGGGATCGGGATCAGCCCCAGCATTTT